This passage covers 16 T cell receptor beta chains from one sample sequenced in a study of control samples from healthy donors and cancer patients. Libraries were prepared by immunoSEQ multiplex PCR; TCRdb keeps only in-frame clonotypes and omits some of them. This sample has around 100,000 clones, with around 89% found just once. The source material was PBMCs. The receptors derive from a man in his 60s with lung cancer.

This clone was counted once. The J gene is TRBJ1-1, the V gene TRBV15, with TRBD1 identical over 7 bases. The CDR3 covers 14 residues. V shed 5 bases, J shed 7 bases, and the junction held 10 bases outside the gene matches. Germline assignment: CDR1 LNHNV and CDR2 YYDKDF (reference sequence). In nucleotides, the CDR3 is TGTGCCACCAGCGGAGGACAGGAAGGAAATGAAGCTTTCTTT. Its translation: CATSGGQEGNEAFF.

This sequence joins TRBV7-9 and TRBJ1-6; tentative D call: TRBD1 (6 bases). The CDR3 consists of 16 residues. The germline CDR1 and CDR2 sequences are SEHNR and FQNEAQ (reference sequence). V lost 1 base and J lost 9, with 16 bases in between. The CDR3 loop is CASSLGTAGDGSPLHF. As DNA, the CDR3 is TGTGCCAGCAGCTTAGGAACCGCAGGGGATGGTTCACCCCTCCACTTT.

The gene calls are TRBV29-1 and TRBJ1-2; 7 bases match TRBD1. CDR1 and CDR2 (germline): SQVTM, ANQGSEA. V lost 5 bases to trimming and J lost 7 bases; unmatched junction nucleotides: 7. CDR3 length: 12 residues. CDR3 sequence (DNA): TGCAGCGTTACCGACAGGGTCGGTGGCTACACCTTC. The encoded protein is CSVTDRVGGYTF. The whole variable domain, filled in from reference TRBV29-1 and TRBJ1-2, reads SAVISQKPSRDICQRGTSLTIQCQVDSQVTMMFWYRQQPGQSLTLIATANQGSEATYESGFVIDKFPISRPNLTFSTLTVSNMSPEDSSIYLCSVTDRVGGYTFGSGTRLTVV.

CDR3 region: CASSYFGVSGNTIYF. The CDR3 DNA is TGTGCCAGCAGTTACTTCGGGGTTTCTGGAAACACCATATATTTT. This chain connects TRBV6-5 to TRBJ1-3, with D uncertain. The ends were cut back, 1 base at V and 1 base at J, with 8 bases in the middle. Germline CDR1 MNHEY, CDR2 SVGAGI. The CDR3 consists of 15 residues.

V and J are TRBV6-5 and TRBJ1-2; TRBD1 aligns across 8 bases. V was clipped by 7 bases and J by 3 bases; unmatched bases: 7. This CDR3 contains 14 residues. Germline V lookup: CDR1 MNHEY, CDR2 SVGAGI. The chain's CDR3 is CASTFIQGDYGYTF. In DNA, the CDR3 is TGTGCCAGCACCTTTATACAGGGGGACTATGGCTACACCTTC.

The genes are TRBV2 and TRBJ2-5, with unresolved D. V was clipped by 4 bases and J by 8 bases, with 8 bases between them. This CDR3 region has 11 residues. Germline loops: CDR1 SNHLY, CDR2 FYNNEI. CDR3 region: CASSVDSTQYF. The CDR3 DNA follows: TGTGCCAGCAGTGTAGACTCTACCCAGTACTTC.

This sequence joins TRBV6-5 and TRBJ1-1; 7 bases are shared with TRBD1. J gave up 1 base and V 2 bases, and 4 bases lay outside the gene matches. Germline V gene sequence: CDR1 MNHEY, CDR2 SVGAGI. The CDR3 consists of 15 residues. Here the CDR3 reads CASSYESGGNTEAFF. CDR3 bases: TGTGCCAGCAGTTACGAGTCAGGGGGGAACACTGAAGCTTTCTTT.

The chain links TRBV7-9 to TRBJ1-2; tentatively, D is TRBD1 (5 bases). Trimming shortened V by 3 bases and J by 9 bases, and 17 bases separated the two germline ends. Germline assignment: CDR1 SEHNR and CDR2 FQNEAQ (reference sequence). The CDR3 covers 14 residues. Here the CDR3 DNA reads TGTGCCAGCAGCTTTGGGGCAGGGATCGGTAGCTACACCTTC. It encodes CASSFGAGIGSYTF.

The J gene is TRBJ1-2, the V gene TRBV4-1; possible D gene TRBD1, 6 bases. The CDR3 is 14 residues long. CDR1 and CDR2 from the germline V gene are MGHRA and YSYEKL. V lost 1 base and J 2 bases, leaving 8 bases between the germline ends. In nucleotides, the CDR3 is TGCGCCAGCAGCCAAGTCGGACAGAACTATGGCTACACCTTC. Amino acids: CASSQVGQNYGYTF.

This clone was counted between two and nine times. J is TRBJ1-1 and V is TRBV19; D ambiguous. The germline V gene encodes CDR1 LNHDA and CDR2 SQIVND (reference sequence). The CDR3 is made up of 14 amino acids. The ends were cut back, 3 bases at V and 1 base at J, with 9 bases in the middle. CDR3 sequence (DNA): TGTGCCAGTAGTATGTTAGGAGGGAACACTGAAGCTTTCTTT. This translates into CASSMLGGNTEAFF.

The chain employs TRBV6-5 and TRBJ1-2; no clear D gene. This CDR3 contains 15 residues. Trimming left V 6 bases short and J 7 bases short, with 21 bases between. Germline assignment: CDR1 MNHEY and CDR2 SVGAGI. The DNA of the CDR3 is TGTGCCAGCAGCCCAGGTGGTTCGGGTATGCGTGGCTACACCTTC. Protein product: CASSPGGSGMRGYTF.

This rearrangement joins TRBV19 to TRBJ1-5, with no clear D. Germline V gene lookup returns CDR1 LNHDA and CDR2 SQIVND (reference sequence). This CDR3 has 13 residues. V was trimmed by 3 bases and J by 7 bases, leaving 10 bases between them. CDR3 in amino acids: CASSMTTGQPQHF. Here the CDR3 DNA reads TGTGCCAGTAGTATGACAACGGGGCAGCCCCAGCATTTT.

This CDR3 is CASSPREGVTGELFF. The CDR3 DNA sequence: TGTGCCAGCAGTCCCCGGGAGGGGGTCACCGGGGAGCTGTTTTTT. The chain has TRBV6-6 and TRBJ2-2; the match to TRBD2 covers 8 bases. Germline CDR1 reads MNHNY; CDR2 reads SVGAGI (reference sequence). J gave up 4 bases and V 5 bases, and 6 bases lay outside the gene matches. This CDR3 region has 15 residues.

The V and J genes are TRBV5-4 and TRBJ2-5, with a weak D call TRBD1 (5 bases). The ends were cut back, 2 bases at V and 2 bases at J, with 10 bases in the middle. This CDR3 spans 14 amino acids. Germline loops: CDR1 SGHNT, CDR2 YYREEE (reference sequence). The CDR3 DNA follows: TGTGCCAGCAGCTTCCCCACAGGTCAAGAGACCCAGTACTTC. Encoded protein: CASSFPTGQETQYF.

The chain joins TRBV12-5 to TRBJ2-7; TRBD1 agrees at 8 bases. The CDR3 consists of 20 residues. Germline trimming cut 0 bases from V and 4 bases from J; bases unmatched to any gene: 20. Germline-derived CDR1 and CDR2 are LGHNT and FRNRAP. The CDR3: CASGLVLNGQGSPSLYEQYV. CDR3 in DNA: TGTGCTAGTGGTTTGGTACTTAACGGACAGGGAAGCCCTAGCCTGTACGAGCAGTACGTC.

The chain couples TRBV7-9 to TRBJ2-5, with 7 positions matching TRBD1. Losses at the gene ends were 3 bases for V and 0 bases for J; bases not matched to a gene: 7. The CDR3 totals 16 residues. CDR1 is SEHNR, CDR2 FQNEAQ, per germline (reference sequence). CDR3 sequence reads: CASSFLTGPNQETQYF. The DNA of the CDR3 is TGTGCCAGCAGCTTTTTGACAGGGCCCAACCAAGAGACCCAGTACTTC.